This passage covers 11 T cell receptor beta chains from one sample sequenced in a study of blood T cells in healthy people across ages. PCR was performed a second time for 7 to 11 cycles using a sample-barcoded 5' primer and a J-beta primer mix. MiXCR was run by TCRdb on the 5' RACE reads, yielding one entry per CDR3 protein. Among about a million distinct CDR3 sequences listed, roughly 47% were seen once. Sequencing was done on a sample of blood. The receptors were gathered from a woman aged 60-75 years in good health.

The chain uses TRBV7-2 and TRBJ2-7; D remains ambiguous. V gave up 8 bases and J gave up 1 base, with 15 bases separating them. Germline V CDR1 and CDR2: SGHTA, FQGNSA. The CDR3 runs 14 residues. The CDR3: CASGLTPPSYEQYF. In nucleotides, the CDR3 is TGTGCCAGCGGTCTGACACCTCCGTCCTACGAGCAGTACTTC.

The chain is built from TRBV20-1 and TRBJ2-2; D ambiguous. Germline-derived CDR1 and CDR2 are DFQATT and SNEGSKA (reference sequence). V lost 2 bases and J 13 bases, leaving 20 bases between the germline ends. CDR3 length: 14 amino acids. The CDR3 is CSARSKRSPYGLFF. In DNA form, the CDR3 reads TGCAGTGCTAGATCCAAAAGGTCCCCCTACGGGCTGTTTTTT.

The chain carries TRBV29-1 and TRBJ2-3; no firm D call. V was clipped by 6 bases and J by 0 bases, with 10 bases between them. The CDR3 has 13 amino acids. Germline V gene lookup returns CDR1 SQVTM and CDR2 ANQGSEA. The DNA for the CDR3 is TGCAGCGTGTCTGTGGGGAGCACAGATACGCAGTATTTT. Translating it yields CSVSVGSTDTQYF.

CDR3 DNA: TGTGCCAGCAGTTACCCCCGGGATTCGTATAGCACAGATACGCAGTATTTT. Its protein is CASSYPRDSYSTDTQYF. The chain has TRBV6-6 and TRBJ2-3; weak D call: TRBD2 (5 bases). Trimming took off 2 bases at V and 0 bases at J, with 15 bases between the two ends. Germline-derived CDR1 and CDR2 are MNHNY and SVGAGI (reference sequence). This CDR3 comprises 17 residues.

This clonotype has more than one count but fewer than ten. The J gene is TRBJ1-5, the V gene TRBV4-1; 8 bases line up with TRBD1. The CDR3 spans 15 residues. Germline CDR1 reads MGHRA; CDR2 reads YSYEKL. With V trimmed by 1 base and J by 4 bases, 3 bases remained unmatched. The CDR3 coding sequence is TGCGCCAGCAGCCAAGGCGACAGGGGAAATCAGCCCCAGCATTTT. Translating it yields CASSQGDRGNQPQHF.

This chain connects TRBV20-1 to TRBJ1-5, with a possible D match to TRBD1 (5 bases). V was trimmed by 5 bases and J by 3 bases, leaving 14 bases between them. CDR1 DFQATT and CDR2 SNEGSKA come from the germline V gene (reference sequence). This CDR3 spans 14 amino acids. Here the CDR3 reads CSAPPGGSNQPQHF. The CDR3 coding sequence is TGCAGTGCTCCCCCCGGGGGGTCCAATCAGCCCCAGCATTTT.

The chain joins TRBV28 to TRBJ2-7; a possible D gene is TRBD2 (5 bases). The assigned J gene may be wrong: the sequence end matches TRBJ2-5 better. The V gene's germline CDR1 is MDHEN and CDR2 SYDVKM. This CDR3 contains 15 residues. CDR3 protein: CASSTTGRPGKTQYF. The CDR3 DNA is TGTGCCAGCAGTACGACTGGCCGACCGGGAAAGACCCAGTACTTC.

This chain links TRBV7-2 with TRBJ2-7; tentatively, D is TRBD2 (5 bases). Germline V gene lookup returns CDR1 SGHTA and CDR2 FQGNSA. CDR3 size: 12 residues. Between the trimmed V and J ends, which lost 6 bases and 4 bases, there was a span of 10 bases. This chain's CDR3 is CASSKLGYEQYF. The CDR3 nucleotides are TGTGCCAGCAGTAAACTAGGTTACGAGCAGTACTTC.

The rearrangement uses TRBV7-9 and TRBJ2-1; D call uncertain. Between the trimmed V and J ends, which lost 5 bases and 1 base, there was a span of 12 bases. From germline, CDR1 is SEHNR and CDR2 FQNEAQ (reference sequence). The CDR3 runs to 15 residues. As DNA, the CDR3 is TGTGCCAGCAGCCTAGGCTCCCCGTCCTACAATGAGCAGTTCTTC. This translates into CASSLGSPSYNEQFF.

The rearrangement joins TRBV20-1 to TRBJ2-1; 12 bases map to TRBD2. The J call could be wrong; TRBJ2-7 is a better fit for the DNA end. The CDR3 spans 15 residues. CDR1 is DFQATT, CDR2 SNEGSKA, per germline (reference sequence). This chain's CDR3 is CSARGGLAGTYEQYF. CDR3 in DNA: TGCAGTGCTAGAGGTGGACTAGCGGGAACTTACGAGCAGTACTTC.

This clonotype showed up many times. The chain combines TRBV20-1 with TRBJ2-7, with D possibly matching TRBD2 (6 bases). The CDR3 sequence is 17 residues long. V gave up 3 bases and J gave up 3 bases, with 24 bases separating them. Germline V gene sequence: CDR1 DFQATT, CDR2 SNEGSKA (reference sequence). CDR3 coding DNA: TGCAGTGCTAGTTCACTAGCCACCCCTCGGAAAAGCTACGAGCAGTACTTC. It translates to CSASSLATPRKSYEQYF.